The next 32 T cell receptor beta chains were all read from a single sample in a study of chemoradiotherapy in HPV16-positive cancers. Profiled with immunoSEQ multiplex PCR; TCRdb holds only in-frame clones, not every one. The table lists fewer than 16,000 clones, 78% of them singletons, with roughly 9.6% in the top ten. This sample was obtained from a patient who underwent chemoradiotherapy. These receptors were taken from a human donor with HPV-associated anogenital cancer.

This chain uses TRBV6-5 with TRBJ1-1; D is unclear. The V end lost 0 bases, the J end lost 1 base, and 6 bases lay between the germline ends. The CDR3 runs to 14 residues. The germline gives CDR1 MNHEY, CDR2 SVGAGI. CDR3 in DNA: TGTGCCAGCAGTTACTCAGCAGCGAACACTGAAGCTTTCTTT. The encoded protein is CASSYSAANTEAFF.

The DNA of the CDR3 is TGTGCCAGCAGCTTAGATCGCCATGGGGAGACCCAGTACTTC. Its protein product is CASSLDRHGETQYF. This chain connects TRBV11-3 to TRBJ2-5; D not resolved. V lost 0 bases, J lost 5 bases, and 10 bases lay in between. The germline V gene encodes CDR1 SGHNT and CDR2 YENEEA. The CDR3 has 14 residues.

This chain uses TRBV9 with TRBJ2-7; 8 nucleotides agree with TRBD2. There are 13 residues in the CDR3. The germline CDR1 and CDR2 sequences are SGDLS and YYNGEE. Losses at the gene ends were 2 bases for V and 4 bases for J; bases not matched to a gene: 2. The DNA of the CDR3 is TGTGCCAGCAGCGTTTCGGGGGGGTACGAGCAGTACTTC. It yields the protein CASSVSGGYEQYF.

J is TRBJ1-4 and V is TRBV19; no clear D gene. Trimming took 9 bases from V and 0 from J, leaving 11 bases between them. The CDR3 totals 14 residues. The V gene's germline CDR1 is LNHDA and CDR2 SQIVND (reference sequence). CDR3 loop: CASSASATNEKLFF. The CDR3 DNA is TGTGCCAGCAGCGCTTCTGCAACTAATGAAAAACTGTTTTTT.

The chain has TRBV14 and TRBJ1-4; D may be TRBD1 (6 bases). The V gene's germline CDR1 is SGHDN and CDR2 FVKESK. V shed 3 bases and J shed 7 bases, with 12 bases lying between them. This CDR3 contains 14 residues. CDR3 sequence reads: CASSHPGAREKLFF. As DNA, the CDR3 is TGTGCCAGCAGCCATCCGGGGGCCCGTGAAAAACTGTTTTTT.

J is TRBJ1-1 and V is TRBV7-6; the D gene is possibly TRBD1 (6 bases). Germline CDR1 SGHVS, CDR2 FNYEAQ. V was pared by 5 bases and J by 4 bases, with 17 bases between. The CDR3 runs 15 residues. The CDR3 loop reads CASSLSPGASTEAFF. Here the CDR3 DNA reads TGTGCCAGCAGCCTTAGCCCAGGGGCGAGCACTGAAGCTTTCTTT.

This clone was counted a few times. The genes are TRBV5-1 and TRBJ2-1; tentatively, D is TRBD1 or TRBD2 (6 bases each). V was trimmed by 1 base and J by 9 bases, leaving 17 bases between them. Germline CDR1 reads SGHRS; CDR2 reads YFSETQ. This CDR3 has 15 residues. The CDR3 is CASSLSARGLLEQFF. The CDR3 nucleotides are TGCGCCAGCAGCTTGAGTGCTCGGGGGCTCCTTGAGCAGTTCTTC. Complete variable domain (other parts from reference TRBV5-1 and TRBJ2-1): KAGVTQTPRYLIKTRGQQVTLSCSPISGHRSVSWYQQTPGQGLQFLFEYFSETQRNKGNFPGRFSGRQFSNSRSEMNVSTLELGDSALYLCASSLSARGLLEQFFGPGTRLTVL.

This clone was counted a few times. This sequence joins TRBV5-6 and TRBJ1-2; D unresolved. The CDR3 is made up of 15 amino acids. The V gene lost 2 bases and the J gene lost 4 bases, with 15 bases spanning the gap. Germline V lookup: CDR1 SGHDT, CDR2 YYEEEE. Here the CDR3 reads CASSLFARESYGYTF. CDR3 nucleotide sequence: TGTGCCAGCAGCTTATTCGCACGAGAGAGCTATGGCTACACCTTC.

The chain links TRBV4-1 to TRBJ2-7; no reliable D call. Trimming removed 1 base at V and 2 bases at J, with 15 bases between. CDR1 MGHRA and CDR2 YSYEKL come from the germline V gene. The CDR3 loop spans 16 amino acids. The CDR3 loop reads CASSQAIGYSAYEQYF. CDR3 bases: TGCGCCAGCAGCCAAGCTATTGGGTACAGCGCCTACGAGCAGTACTTC.

The CDR3 loop is CASQLVVGGNQPQHF. The DNA of the CDR3 is TGTGCCAGCCAGCTGGTGGTCGGAGGCAATCAGCCCCAGCATTTT. J is TRBJ1-5 and V is TRBV2; D gene ambiguous. The CDR3 spans 15 residues. From germline, CDR1 is SNHLY and CDR2 FYNNEI. V dropped 8 bases and J dropped 2 bases, with 16 bases sitting between them.

The genes are TRBV5-6 and TRBJ2-5; D not resolved. The germline gives CDR1 SGHDT, CDR2 YYEEEE. V was shortened by 6 bases and J by 1 base, with 7 bases between the two germline ends. This CDR3 contains 12 residues. CDR3 sequence reads: CASNKFQETQYF. CDR3 DNA sequence: TGTGCCAGCAACAAATTCCAAGAGACCCAGTACTTC.

This chain uses TRBV28 with TRBJ2-7, with 7 bases identical to TRBD1. V shed 7 bases, J shed 4 bases, and the junction held 16 bases outside the gene matches. The CDR3 length is 16 residues. From germline, CDR1 is MDHEN and CDR2 SYDVKM. The CDR3 sequence: CASTATKTGSLYEQYF. Written as DNA, the CDR3 is TGTGCCAGCACCGCTACAAAGACAGGGAGCCTTTACGAGCAGTACTTC.

The chain couples TRBV5-4 to TRBJ2-1; tentative D call: TRBD2 (6 bases). This CDR3 has 15 amino acids. CDR1 and CDR2 from the germline V gene are SGHNT and YYREEE (reference sequence). V shed 1 base and J shed 0 bases, with 8 bases lying between them. The CDR3 DNA follows: TGTGCCAGCAGCTTGCGGGGGAGCTCCTACAATGAGCAGTTCTTC. As protein: CASSLRGSSYNEQFF. Full variable domain (outside the CDR3, taken from reference TRBV5-4 and TRBJ2-1): ETGVTQSPTHLIKTRGQQVTLRCSSQSGHNTVSWYQQALGQGPQFIFQYYREEENGRGNFPPRFSGLQFPNYSSELNVNALELDDSALYLCASSLRGSSYNEQFFGPGTRLTVL.

The rearrangement joins TRBV21-1 to TRBJ1-3; no DNA check was done on the table's D call, TRBD1. TRBV21-1 is assigned pseudogene status. This CDR3 comprises 17 residues. CDR3 DNA: TGTGCCAGCAGCAAAGGGGGACAGGGGCCCTCTGGAAACACCATATATTTT. Translation: CASSKGGQGPSGNTIYF.

The chain is built from TRBV18 and TRBJ2-5, with 9 bases matching TRBD1. The CDR3 has 20 amino acids. Trimming cost V 1 base and J 0 bases; bases outside gene matches: 15. CDR1 and CDR2 from the germline V gene are KGHSH and LQKENI. The DNA of the CDR3 is TGTGCCAGCTCACCACGGAGGGGCACAGGGGGCGCCCGGTACCAAGAGACCCAGTACTTC. Residues: CASSPRRGTGGARYQETQYF. Using reference TRBV18 and TRBJ2-5 for the parts outside the CDR3, the full variable domain is NAGVMQNPRHLVRRRGQEARLRCSPMKGHSHVYWYRQLPEEGLKFMVYLQKENIIDESGMPKERFSAEFPKEGPSILRIQQVVRGDSAAYFCASSPRRGTGGARYQETQYFGPGTRLLVL.

For the CDR3, the DNA is TGTGCCAGCAGTGATCCGGGACATATAACCTACGAGCAGTACTTC. Encoded protein: CASSDPGHITYEQYF. The gene calls are TRBV5-4 and TRBJ2-7; D possibly corresponds to TRBD1 (6 bases). The CDR3 extends over 15 amino acids. V was cut by 5 bases and J by 2 bases, with 17 bases left in between. CDR1 and CDR2 from the germline V gene are SGHNT and YYREEE (reference sequence).

This clone was counted a single time. The rearrangement uses TRBV9 and TRBJ1-2; the D is unclear. Germline CDR1 and CDR2: SGDLS and YYNGEE. Trimming pared 3 bases from V and 6 bases from J, leaving 6 bases between. The length of the CDR3 is 11 residues. This chain's CDR3 is CASSARDGYTF. The DNA for the CDR3 is TGTGCCAGCAGCGCGAGGGATGGCTACACCTTC.

This rearrangement joins TRBV5-1 to TRBJ2-3; 12 positions agree with TRBD2. CDR3 size: 17 residues. V dropped 2 bases and J dropped 4; count of bases not matched to a gene: 8. The germline gives CDR1 SGHRS, CDR2 YFSETQ. The CDR3, as DNA: TGCGCCAGCAGCTTAGGGAGACTAGCGGGGGTCCCAGATACGCAGTATTTT. It is translated as CASSLGRLAGVPDTQYF.

The V and J genes are TRBV19 and TRBJ1-3; no clear D. Germline CDR1 is LNHDA and CDR2 is SQIVND (reference sequence). This CDR3 region has 15 residues. The V and J ends lost 7 bases and 0 bases respectively, with 13 bases between them. The CDR3 DNA reads TGTGCCAGTATTAGTAGGAGCTACTCTGGAAACACCATATATTTT. It is translated as CASISRSYSGNTIYF.

This clone occurred a few times. This rearrangement joins TRBV4-3 to TRBJ2-1; 7 bases align to TRBD1. The germline V gene encodes CDR1 LGHNA and CDR2 YSLEER. V shed 0 bases and J 4 bases; nucleotides not matched to a gene: 9. The CDR3 spans 17 residues. CDR3 loop: CASSQDQPSTGYNEQFF. The CDR3 coding sequence is TGCGCCAGCAGCCAAGATCAGCCCTCGACAGGGTACAATGAGCAGTTCTTC.

This clone was seen more than once but under ten times. The gene calls are TRBV4-1 and TRBJ1-1; D gene unclear. Trimming removed 1 base from V and 2 bases from J, with 11 bases in between. Germline V gene data show CDR1 as MGHRA and CDR2 as YSYEKL. The length of the CDR3 is 15 residues. Written as DNA, the CDR3 is TGCGCCAGCAGCCAAGTTGCCCGGGAAAACACTGAAGCTTTCTTT. Translation: CASSQVARENTEAFF.

This clone counts as medium-sized. This chain links TRBV5-1 with TRBJ1-4, with D uncertain. V was cut by 0 bases and J by 8 bases, with 14 bases left in between. The CDR3 spans 15 residues. The germline V gene has CDR1 SGHRS and CDR2 YFSETQ. The CDR3 protein is CASSLAGSLGEKLFF. The CDR3 coding sequence is TGCGCCAGCAGCTTGGCGGGCAGCCTTGGGGAAAAACTGTTTTTT. Full variable domain (rest looked up from reference TRBV5-1 and TRBJ1-4): KAGVTQTPRYLIKTRGQQVTLSCSPISGHRSVSWYQQTPGQGLQFLFEYFSETQRNKGNFPGRFSGRQFSNSRSEMNVSTLELGDSALYLCASSLAGSLGEKLFFGSGTQLSVL.

The chain carries TRBV21-1 and TRBJ2-3; whether TRBD2, the table's D call, matches the DNA was not checked. TRBV21-1 is a known pseudogene. The CDR3 extends over 14 amino acids. CDR3: CASRTSRSTDTQYF. Written as DNA, the CDR3 is TGTGCCAGCAGGACTAGCCGAAGCACAGATACGCAGTATTTT.

This clone showed up just a few times. The V gene is TRBV7-9, the J gene TRBJ1-3; no definite D call. V dropped 1 base and J dropped 4 bases, with 5 bases sitting between them. The CDR3 is 13 residues long. The germline gives CDR1 SEHNR, CDR2 FQNEAQ (reference sequence). In DNA, the CDR3 is TGTGCCAGCAGCTTAGGAGAGGGAAACACCATATATTTT. Its protein product is CASSLGEGNTIYF.

This clone showed up just once. This chain joins TRBV10-3 and TRBJ2-7, with D possibly being TRBD1 (6 bases). Deletions cut 5 bases from V and 2 bases from J, with 13 bases between. Germline loops: CDR1 ENHRY, CDR2 SYGVKD. The length of the CDR3 is 14 residues. CDR3 DNA sequence: TGTGCCATCAGTCCACGACAGGACCCCTACGAGCAGTACTTC. As protein: CAISPRQDPYEQYF.

The chain has TRBV11-3 and TRBJ2-1; TRBD1 matches 9 bases. The CDR3 runs 15 residues. Germline CDR1 SGHNT, CDR2 YENEEA. V trimming: 5 bases; J trimming: 4 bases; junction bases outside the gene matches: 6. As DNA, the CDR3 is TGTGCCAGCAGCCGCGGACAGGGGACGTACAATGAGCAGTTCTTC. Its protein product is CASSRGQGTYNEQFF.

This chain links TRBV9 with TRBJ2-4; D may be TRBD2 (7 bases). The CDR3 is made up of 14 amino acids. V was trimmed by 3 bases and J by 2 bases, leaving 9 bases between them. Per the germline V gene, CDR1 is SGDLS and CDR2 is YYNGEE. CDR3 in DNA: TGTGCCAGCAGCGAGGGGGGGCCCAAAAACATTCAGTACTTC. Protein: CASSEGGPKNIQYF.

This CDR3 is CASSVAPWVAANTGELFF. CDR3 DNA sequence: TGTGCCAGCAGCGTAGCCCCTTGGGTCGCCGCGAACACCGGGGAGCTGTTTTTT. The J gene is TRBJ2-2, the V gene TRBV9, with D hard to call. V gave up 0 bases and J gave up 0 bases, with 15 bases separating them. This CDR3 region has 18 residues. Germline CDR1 reads SGDLS; CDR2 reads YYNGEE. Using reference TRBV9 and TRBJ2-2 for the parts outside the CDR3, the full variable domain is DSGVTQTPKHLITATGQRVTLRCSPRSGDLSVYWYQQSLDQGLQFLIQYYNGEERAKGNILERFSAQQFPDLHSELNLSSLELGDSALYFCASSVAPWVAANTGELFFGEGSRLTVL.

The J gene is TRBJ1-3, the V gene TRBV30, with D perhaps matching TRBD1 (6 bases). Trimming stripped 3 bases from V and 0 bases from J, with 18 bases between. Germline loops: CDR1 GTSNPN, CDR2 SVGIG (reference sequence). The CDR3 length is 17 residues. CDR3 residues: CAWSAGGLLISGNTIYF. The CDR3 nucleotides are TGTGCCTGGAGCGCCGGGGGCCTTTTGATCTCTGGAAACACCATATATTTT. The full variable domain, rest sourced from reference TRBV30 and TRBJ1-3, is SQTIHQWPATLVQPVGSPLSLECTVEGTSNPNLYWYRQAAGRGLQLLFYSVGIGQISSEVPQNLSASRPQDRQFILSSKKLLLSDSGFYLCAWSAGGLLISGNTIYFGEGSWLTVV.

The V and J genes are TRBV4-3 and TRBJ1-6; D perhaps matches TRBD1 (6 bases). V was cut by 1 base and J by 7 bases, with 11 bases left in between. Germline V CDR1 and CDR2: LGHNA, YSLEER. The CDR3 loop spans 15 amino acids. CDR3 bases: TGCGCCAGCAGCCAAGCCCGGACAGAAAATTCACCCCTCCACTTT. Translation gives CASSQARTENSPLHF.

The V call is TRBV30, the J call TRBJ1-2, with 7 bases identical to TRBD1. Trimming took 4 bases from V and 2 from J; bases not matched to a gene: 7. Germline CDR1 is GTSNPN and CDR2 is SVGIG (reference sequence). The CDR3 runs 14 residues. CDR3 region: CAWITGASNYGYTF. CDR3 DNA: TGTGCCTGGATAACAGGGGCCTCAAACTATGGCTACACCTTC.

The J gene is TRBJ2-7, the V gene TRBV5-5; weak D call: TRBD1 (5 bases). V lost 4 bases to trimming and J lost 4 bases, with 15 bases between them. Germline V CDR1 and CDR2: SGHKS, YYEKEE (reference sequence). The CDR3 is made up of 14 amino acids. CDR3 protein: CASSQQLRQYEQYF. The CDR3 DNA reads as TGTGCCAGCAGCCAACAACTCAGACAGTACGAGCAGTACTTC.